The source of this TCR beta chain is a study of type 1 regulatory T cells. Study summary: T-allo10 is a Tr1-enriched, alloantigen-specific CD4 T cell product made in vitro.

In this sample, this clonotype turned up a few times. Germline V gene data show CDR1 as MNHEY and CDR2 as SVGEGT. Trimming cost V 5 bases and J 6 bases, with 10 bases left between them. This CDR3 has 12 amino acids. TCRdb reprocessed the reads via MiXCR and lists one record per CDR3 protein. The repertoire holds 75,000 to 100,000 distinct CDR3 sequences, 25% to 40% seen once, with around 2.3% in the top ten. The chain employs TRBV6-2 or TRBV6-3 and TRBJ2-5, with D unclear. The sequence was collected from a human donor in good health. Specimen: CD4+ T cells, either the whole sample or a sorted fraction (not recorded which). The CDR3 sequence is CASSNGLKTQYF. The CDR3 DNA follows: TGTGCCAGCAGTAACGGCTTAAAGACCCAGTACTTC.